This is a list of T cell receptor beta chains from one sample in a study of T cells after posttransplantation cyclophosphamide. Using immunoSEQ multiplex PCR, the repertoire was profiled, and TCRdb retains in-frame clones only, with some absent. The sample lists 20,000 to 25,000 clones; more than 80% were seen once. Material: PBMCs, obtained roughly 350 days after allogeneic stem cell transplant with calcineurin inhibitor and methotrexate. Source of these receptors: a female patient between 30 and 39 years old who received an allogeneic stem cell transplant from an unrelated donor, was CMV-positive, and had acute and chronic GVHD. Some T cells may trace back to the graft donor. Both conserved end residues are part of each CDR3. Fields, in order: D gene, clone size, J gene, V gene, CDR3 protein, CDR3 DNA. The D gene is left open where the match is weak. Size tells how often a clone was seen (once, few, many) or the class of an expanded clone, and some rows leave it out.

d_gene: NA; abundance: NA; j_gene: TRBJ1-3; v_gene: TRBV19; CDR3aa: CASSIEGTPGNTIYF; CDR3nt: TGTGCCAGTAGTATTGAGGGTACTCCTGGAAACACCATATATTTT
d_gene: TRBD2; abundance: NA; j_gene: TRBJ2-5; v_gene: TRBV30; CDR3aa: CACPGTSGQETQYF; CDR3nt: TGTGCCTGTCCCGGTACTAGCGGACAAGAGACCCAGTACTTC
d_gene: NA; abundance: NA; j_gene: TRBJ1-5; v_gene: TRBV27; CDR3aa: CASSLGGGSNQPQHF; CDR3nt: TGTGCCAGCAGTTTGGGGGGGGGTAGCAATCAGCCCCAGCATTTT
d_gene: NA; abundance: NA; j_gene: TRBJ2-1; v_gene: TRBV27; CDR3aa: CASSLSMRVEQFF; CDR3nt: TGTGCCAGCAGTTTATCAATGCGGGTTGAGCAGTTCTTC
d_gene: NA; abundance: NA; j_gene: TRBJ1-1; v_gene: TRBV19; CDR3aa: CASIMGPNTEAFF; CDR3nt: TGTGCCAGTATTATGGGGCCGAACACTGAAGCTTTCTTT
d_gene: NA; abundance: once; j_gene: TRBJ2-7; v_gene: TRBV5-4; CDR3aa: CASSSGSYEQYF; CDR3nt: TGTGCCAGCAGCTCAGGCTCCTACGAGCAGTACTTC
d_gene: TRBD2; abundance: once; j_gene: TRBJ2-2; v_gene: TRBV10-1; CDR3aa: CASSESSGIGYQAGELFF; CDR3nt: TGCGCCAGCAGTGAGTCGAGCGGGATCGGTTACCAAGCCGGGGAGCTGTTTTTT
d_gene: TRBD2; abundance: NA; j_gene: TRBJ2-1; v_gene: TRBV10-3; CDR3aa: CAISEGGAGGNNEQFF; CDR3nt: TGTGCCATCAGTGAAGGAGGGGCGGGAGGGAACAATGAGCAGTTCTTC
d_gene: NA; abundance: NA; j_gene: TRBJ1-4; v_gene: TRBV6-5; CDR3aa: CASRGEGSGNEKLFF; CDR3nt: TGTGCCAGCAGGGGGGAGGGGTCGGGAAATGAAAAACTGTTTTTT
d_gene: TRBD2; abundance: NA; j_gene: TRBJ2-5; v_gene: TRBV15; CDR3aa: CATSREATETQYF; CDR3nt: TGTGCCACCAGTCGGGAGGCGACGGAGACCCAGTACTTC
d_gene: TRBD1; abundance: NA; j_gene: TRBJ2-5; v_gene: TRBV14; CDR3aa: CASSQVQGWEEETQYF; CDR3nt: TGTGCCAGCAGCCAAGTACAGGGGTGGGAAGAAGAGACCCAGTACTTC
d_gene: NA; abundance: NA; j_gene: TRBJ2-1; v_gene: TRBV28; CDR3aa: CASTAAGYHNEQFF; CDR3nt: TGTGCCAGCACCGCGGCAGGGTATCACAATGAGCAGTTCTTC
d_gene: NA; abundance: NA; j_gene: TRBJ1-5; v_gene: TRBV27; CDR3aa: CASSLTVNQPQHF; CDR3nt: TGTGCCAGCAGTTTAACGGTAAATCAGCCCCAGCATTTT
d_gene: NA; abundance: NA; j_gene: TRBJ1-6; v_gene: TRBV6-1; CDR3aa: CASSERGWDSPLHF; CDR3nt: TGTGCCAGCAGTGAGCGGGGATGGGATTCACCCCTCCACTTT
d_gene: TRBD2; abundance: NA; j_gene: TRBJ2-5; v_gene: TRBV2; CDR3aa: CASSEVLSGEQYF; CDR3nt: TGTGCCAGCAGTGAAGTCCTAAGCGGGGAGCAGTACTTC
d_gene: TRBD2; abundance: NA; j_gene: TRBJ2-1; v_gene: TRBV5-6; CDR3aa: CASSSRLAGLSSYNEQFF; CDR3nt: TGTGCCAGCAGCTCTCGACTAGCGGGACTGAGCTCCTACAATGAGCAGTTCTTC
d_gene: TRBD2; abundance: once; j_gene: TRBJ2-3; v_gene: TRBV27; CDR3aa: CASSFLIAGVSDTQYF; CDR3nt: TGTGCCAGCAGTTTTCTTATAGCGGGAGTAAGCGATACGCAGTATTTT
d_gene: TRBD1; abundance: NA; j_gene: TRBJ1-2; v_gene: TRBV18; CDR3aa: CASSMVRTGGGYTF; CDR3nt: TGTGCCAGCTCAATGGTGAGGACAGGGGGCGGCTACACCTTC
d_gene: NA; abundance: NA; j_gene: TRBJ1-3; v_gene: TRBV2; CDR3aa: CASSEVLAGLSLSGNTIYF; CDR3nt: TGTGCCAGCAGTGAAGTATTGGCGGGGTTATCCCTCTCTGGAAACACCATATATTTT
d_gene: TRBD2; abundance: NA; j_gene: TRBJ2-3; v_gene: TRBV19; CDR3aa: CASSIAGGSKADTQYF; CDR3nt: TGTGCCAGTAGTATAGCAGGCGGGAGTAAGGCAGATACGCAGTATTTT
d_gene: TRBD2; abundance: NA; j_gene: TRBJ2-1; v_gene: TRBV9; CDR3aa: CASSGASVAGGSNEQFF; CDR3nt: TGTGCCAGCAGCGGGGCCTCGGTAGCGGGAGGAAGCAATGAGCAGTTCTTC
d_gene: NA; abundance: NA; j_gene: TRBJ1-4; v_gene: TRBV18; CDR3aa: CASSPRGSRDNEKLFF; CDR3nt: TGTGCCAGCTCACCACGAGGGAGTAGGGATAATGAAAAACTGTTTTTT